This TCR beta chain was recorded in a study of beta chain features in type 1 diabetes. Notes on the study in general: Possible PCR preference for shorter templates applied equally to patients and controls. People with Type 1 diabetes carried modestly yet significantly shorter TCRB CDR3s in all four CD4+ subsets. Whether HLA type influences TCRB rearrangement remained unresolved here.

Germline V gene data show CDR1 as SGHDN and CDR2 as FVKESK. The V end was cut by 4 bases, the J end by 8 bases, with 24 bases between. The CDR3 contains 17 residues. In this sample, this clone turned up a few times. The target antigen is unknown. The whole isolated RNA underwent reverse transcription, so sequencing captured expressed TCRB transcripts. Sequencing used immunoSEQ multiplex PCR; TCRdb keeps in-frame clones, though not all of them. The data show 140,000 or so clones, 13% seen once. The sequence was obtained from a young man with type 1 diabetes. The sequenced sample was central memory CD4+ T cells from blood. The chain recombines TRBV14 with TRBJ2-1; D may correspond to TRBD1 or TRBD2 (5 bases each). CDR3 region: CASSLTGVRGQGYEQFF. CDR3 bases: TGTGCCAGCAGCCTAACCGGGGTAAGGGGCCAAGGATATGAGCAGTTCTTC.